This T cell receptor beta chain was sequenced in a study of cytomegalovirus exposure and HLA in healthy donors. Overall study results and limits: Most TCRs appeared rarely, but some public TCRs recurred in many donors. TCR clusters originating in the first cohort tended to co-occur in the 120 validation repertoires, according to a later analysis.

Clones were sequenced by immunoSEQ multiplex PCR, and TCRdb holds only the in-frame ones, with some missing. The sample carries 60,000 or so clones, 90% to 95% recorded once. V lost 7 bases to trimming and J lost 3 bases; unmatched junction nucleotides: 8. Germline loops: CDR1 MDHEN, CDR2 SYDVKM. The CDR3 is 16 amino acids. Note on this clone: Antigen unknown.

The TCR was taken from a woman in her 30s in good health and CMV-seronegative. The specimen sequenced was PBMCs. This sequence joins TRBV28 and TRBJ2-1; 11 nucleotides line up with TRBD2. The CDR3 nucleotides are TGTGCCAGCAATCCGTCCGGGACTAGCGGCTACAATGAGCAGTTCTTC. The encoded protein is CASNPSGTSGYNEQFF.